This T cell receptor (beta chain) emerged from a study of blood T cells in healthy people across ages (dated by TCRdb to between 2014 and 2017). A note on the overall study: In model experiments, template switching captured roughly one uniquely barcoded TCR beta cDNA molecule for every two T cells. The donors were divided into four age groups: young (average roughly 17 years), middle-aged (under 40), aged (about 60) and long-lived (about 90). The study analyzed two additional independent replicas of 1 million unique cDNA reads from the same blood draw for two donors, one aged 18 to 29 and one aged 80 or older. Age-related changes in TCR beta repertoire diversity were measured in the study by deep sequencing normalized with unique cDNA molecular identifiers. To avoid experimental bias, donors of different ages were randomly spread across the sequencing lanes. Beyond this particular receptor, the publication reports: Because the CMV infection status of the donors was unknown, age-related changes in expanded clonotypes may potentially have been confounded. Compared with the aged group, the long-lived group had more naive CD4+ T cells, fewer expanded clones and increased TCR diversity, suggesting age selection. Observed TCR beta diversity per million T cells fell roughly linearly with age, and a significant reduction was already apparent by age about 43. Estimates of total diversity based on one million sequenced T cells were regarded as lower bounds and as underestimates. Since profiling was done on bulk unsorted PBMCs, naive and antigen-experienced compartments could not be conclusively compared. The percentage of naive T cells measured by flow cytometry correlated strongly with observed TCR beta diversity.

Systemically healthy Caucasian individuals from Russia, 35 to 50 in total and aged roughly 6 to 100 years, were included as donors. Around 10 milliliters of peripheral blood were collected from each donor into EDTA-treated Vacutainer tubes. Ficoll-Paque density-gradient centrifugation was used to isolate PBMCs, with at least 6 million per sample. Trizol reagent was used to extract total RNA from PBMCs, with at least 6 micrograms per sample. For every donor, an aliquot of PBMCs went through flow cytometry to measure the percentages of naive CD45RAhigh/CD27high T cells. CDR1 and CDR2 were assigned from the germline V gene (reference sequence) as DFQATT and SNEGSKA. The CDR3, cysteine through phenylalanine, is 13 amino acids long. The only DNA kept is the CDR3, 39 bases in frame from the first base. V is cut by 6 bases and J by 2 bases, and the space between the germline ends is 12 bases. Libraries were made using 5' RACE. TCRdb lists the instrument as Illumina HiSeq 2500. The second PCR ran for about 6 to 12 cycles and used a J-beta primer mix along with a sample-barcoded 5' primer. A unique molecular identifier was introduced onto each TCR beta cDNA molecule by a template-switch 5' adaptor carrying 12 random nucleotides. At least 3 million CDR3-containing paired-end reads were obtained from each sample. First-strand cDNA synthesis was performed from all RNA using the Mint cDNA synthesis kit, with priming by a TRBC-specific oligonucleotide. All cDNA was treated with uracil-DNA glycosylase and then went through a first 18-cycle PCR with the universal primers M1SS and BC2_uni_R. The study's own analysis went as follows. Normalization of each sample was performed by random selection of 1 million high-quality reads, each carrying a distinct molecular identifier. Instead of being binned into consensus sequences, reads that shared molecular identifiers were thrown out. MiTCR, set to a Q25 quality threshold and the strictest error-elimination algorithm, was used for CDR3 identification, clonotype clustering and error correction. A nonparametric unseen species model using Euler transformation provided a lower-bound estimate of total TCR beta diversity. The public reads were run again by TCRdb, first through fastp at Q25 and then through MiXCR, and only productive beta chains were kept. Rows merge per CDR3 protein into single entries with the most common DNA and genes. TCRdb, not the authors, supplied the V and J calls. This sample has about 730,000 distinct CDR3 sequences in its table, and 40% to 45% of those were observed once. The ten top clones hold more than 20% of the sample.

Regarding this clonotype: It lacks a known antigen. Base-call qualities are not available, and no considerably larger clone is one nucleotide away.

This TCR was recovered from a woman aged 55 to 70 in good health. The sequencing input was blood. The V and J segments used are TRBV20-1 and TRBJ2-3, and the D gene may be TRBD1, 6 bases matching. The sequenced DNA: TGCAGTGCAGAAGACAGGTTCACAGATACGCAGTATTTT. Translated, this gives CSAEDRFTDTQYF.